Here is one TCR beta chain with its context. Its target is not known. This sample was taken from a study of T cells in localized non-small cell lung cancer. Whole-study findings and limits: Sequencing was limited to one tumor region, leaving the possibility of heterogeneity open. Appearances in adjacent lung were noted for a median approximately 50 of the top 100 tumor clones. Patients showing higher blood T cell density tended to see longer overall survival. Exceeding tumor, uninvolved adjacent lung had the highest T cell clonality.

The data were produced by immunoSEQ multiplex PCR, yet TCRdb's version contains in-frame clones alone and is incomplete. The data show more than 2,000 clones, roughly two fifths seen once. The CDR3 covers 14 residues. Trimming removed 5 bases from V and 7 bases from J; junction bases left unmatched: 9. This chain links TRBV7-1 with TRBJ2-7, with 9 nucleotides matching TRBD1. TRBV7-1 is an open reading frame, and its role is uncertain. This receptor was identified in a male donor aged 60 or older with stage I squamous cell lung carcinoma. The sample was lung tumor tissue, taken before any cancer treatment. The CDR3 sequence is CASSKGQGSWEQYF. DNA of the CDR3: TGTGCCAGCAGCAAGGGACAGGGTAGTTGGGAGCAGTACTTC.